This T cell receptor (beta chain) stems from a study of CD8 T cells in Susac syndrome. TCR beta sequencing covered blood CD8+ and CD4+ T cells. Negative isolation was used for CD8+ and CD4+ T cells, and FACS enrichment was applied to TEMRA cells. RNA totalling about 0.5 to 1 ug underwent reverse transcription with random hexamers. Amplification of TCR beta CDR3 by immunoSEQ multiplex PCR spanned 54 Vbeta and 13 Jbeta. One entry per CDR3 protein, called by TCRdb with MiXCR from the immunoSEQ multiplex PCR reads. The table records hundreds of thousands of distinct CDR3 sequences, approximately 85% of them present only once. Germline CDR1 MGHRA, CDR2 YSYEKL. The CDR3 extends over 14 amino acids. V lost 4 bases, J lost 5 bases, and 14 bases lay in between.

The sequenced sample was CD8+ T cells from PBMCs. The chain has TRBV4-1 and TRBJ1-1; weak D call: TRBD1 (5 bases). The clonotype comes from a human donor with multiple sclerosis. The CDR3 loop is CASSPLQGDTEAFF. The CDR3 coding sequence is TGCGCCAGCAGCCCACTCCAGGGTGATACTGAAGCTTTCTTT.